This TCR beta chain is drawn from a study of T cell clonality in common variable immunodeficiency. This clone was counted many times. The read ends 3 residues early relative to the CDR3; the germline J gene fills the gap. The trim removed 2 bases at V and 1 base at J, leaving 3 bases unmatched. Germline CDR1 reads MGHRA; CDR2 reads YSYEKL. The CDR3 loop spans 15 amino acids. Blood samples were heparinized, roughly 5 to 9 ml per donor. TCRdb's table, derived via immunoSEQ multiplex PCR, lists solely in-frame clones and lacks some. The counts give 55,000 or so clones, none of them seen only once; about 0.8% is held by the top ten.

The receptor was isolated from a person aged 18-70 years in good health. Sequenced sample: peripheral blood mononuclear cells. The J gene is TRBJ2-3, the V gene TRBV4-1; 7 nucleotides line up with TRBD1. The CDR3 bases that were read are TGCGCCAGCAGCCAATCAGGGGGTCGCACAGATACG. This gives the protein CASSQSGGRTDT. The entire CDR3 sequence reads CASSQSGGRTDTQYF.